This T cell receptor beta chain was retrieved from a study of OX40 agonist ivuxolimab in advanced cancers. In the case of this clone: Antigen: not known.

Prior autoimmune disease or systemic immunosuppression barred patients. Profiling relied on immunoSEQ multiplex PCR, and the TCRdb table lists in-frame clones only, not all of them. The table includes more than 65,000 clones, about 88% detected once. Trimming shortened V by 3 bases and J by 1 base, and 13 bases separated the two germline ends. CDR1 LNHDA and CDR2 SQIVND come from the germline V gene (reference sequence). The CDR3 sequence is 16 residues long. General observations from the study: Relative to CD4+, CD8+ T cells held more expanded clones on average.

V usage is TRBV19 and J usage is TRBJ2-1; D gene uncertain. The clonotype comes from an adult with an advanced solid tumor such as melanoma, head and neck, liver or kidney cancer. The sample consisted of CD4+ or CD8+ T cells sorted from blood, taken in a trial of the OX40 agonist ivuxolimab. The CDR3 coding sequence is TGTGCCAGTAGTATGAGGATCCTGGGATCCTACAATGAGCAGTTCTTC. It specifies CASSMRILGSYNEQFF.